Included here is one TCR beta chain sequence, with context. These data come from a study of blood T cell repertoires in COVID-19. As for the study in general: Acute and convalescent COVID-19 samples came from the United States, Italy and Spain. Sources were T cells, B-cell-depleted T cells, or PBMCs; the material itself was cDNA or gDNA.

Under the authors' procedure: Amplification from reference gene primers served as the basis for estimated nucleated cell counts. Clones were read by immunoSEQ multiplex PCR, and TCRdb kept only the in-frame ones, dropping some. V and J calls and clone size come straight from that table; D and trimming were deduced from the DNA. The data contain roughly 70,000 clones, about 88% of them singletons. Germline V gene data show CDR1 as KGHSH and CDR2 as LQKENI. The CDR3 sequence is 15 residues long. The V segment lost 3 bases and the J segment 5 bases; nucleotides outside the gene matches: 6. The receptor was derived from a man between 65 and 85 years old with active COVID-19. Input material: peripheral blood. V usage is TRBV18 and J usage is TRBJ1-5, with 8 bases identical to TRBD1. CDR3 loop: CASSPAGQADQPQHF. The CDR3 nucleotides are TGTGCCAGCTCACCGGCGGGACAGGCCGATCAGCCCCAGCATTTT. The full variable domain, in which reference TRBV18 and TRBJ1-5 provide the parts outside the CDR3, is NAGVMQNPRHLVRRRGQEARLRCSPMKGHSHVYWYRQLPEEGLKFMVYLQKENIIDESGMPKERFSAEFPKEGPSILRIQQVVRGDSAAYFCASSPAGQADQPQHFGDGTRLSIL.